This T cell receptor beta chain derives from a study of CD8 T cells in ankylosing spondylitis. The study, taken as a whole, reports: A motif of eight highly homologous TCR beta variants was seen as apparently characteristic of ankylosing spondylitis blood. Disease-linked clones bore a CD8+ phenotype, appearing relatively rarely in peripheral blood. As reported, disease-linked clones showed significant enrichment in matched ankylosing spondylitis synovial fluid.

Germline-derived CDR1 and CDR2 are KGHDR and SFDVKD. The CDR3 extends over 15 amino acids. V was pared by 6 bases and J by 5 bases, with 18 bases between. This clonotype was observed at least ten times. The target antigen is unknown. Quantitative 5'-RACE with molecular barcodes produced the TCR beta libraries. TCRdb recomputed calls from the 5' RACE reads with MiXCR, one row per CDR3 protein. The sample shows 250,000 to 400,000 distinct CDR3 sequences, 11% of them seen only once. Sequenced sample: blood, either unsorted or a sorted T cell fraction (not recorded which). The chain joins TRBV24-1 to TRBJ2-5, with a weak D call TRBD1 (6 bases). The receptor comes from a female donor with ankylosing spondylitis or in good health (not recorded which). The CDR3 bases are TGTGCCACCAGTTGGGGACATCCCACCTCGGAGACCCAGTACTTC. Protein: CATSWGHPTSETQYF.